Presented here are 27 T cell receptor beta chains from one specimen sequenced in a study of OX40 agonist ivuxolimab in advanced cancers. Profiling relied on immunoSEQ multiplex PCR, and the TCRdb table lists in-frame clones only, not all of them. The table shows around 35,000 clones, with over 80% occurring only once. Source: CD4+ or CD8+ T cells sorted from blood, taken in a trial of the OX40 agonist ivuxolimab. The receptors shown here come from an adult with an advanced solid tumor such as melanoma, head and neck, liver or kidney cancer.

CDR3 DNA sequence: TGTGCCAGCTCACCGCCCGTAATCACAGATACGCAGTATTTT. Residues: CASSPPVITDTQYF. This chain connects TRBV18 to TRBJ2-3; D is uncertain. CDR1 and CDR2 (germline): KGHSH, LQKENI. Trimming removed 3 bases at V and 2 bases at J, with 9 bases between. The CDR3 is 14 amino acids.

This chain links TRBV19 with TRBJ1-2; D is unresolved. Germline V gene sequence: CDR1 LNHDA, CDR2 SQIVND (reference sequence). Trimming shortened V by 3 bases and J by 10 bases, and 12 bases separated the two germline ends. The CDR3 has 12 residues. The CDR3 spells CASSMVPGDYTF. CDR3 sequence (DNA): TGTGCCAGTAGTATGGTCCCCGGGGACTACACCTTC.

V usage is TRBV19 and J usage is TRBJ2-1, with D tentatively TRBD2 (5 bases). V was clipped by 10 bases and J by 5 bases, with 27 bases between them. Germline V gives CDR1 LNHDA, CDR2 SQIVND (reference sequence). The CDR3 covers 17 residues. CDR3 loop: CATKTLAQQQKDNEQFF. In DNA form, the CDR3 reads TGTGCCACCAAAACCTTAGCGCAACAACAAAAAGACAATGAGCAGTTCTTC.

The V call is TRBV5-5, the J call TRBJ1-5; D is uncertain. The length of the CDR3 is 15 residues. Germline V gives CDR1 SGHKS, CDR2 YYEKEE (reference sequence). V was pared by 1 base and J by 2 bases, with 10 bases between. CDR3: CASSLSPGGNQPQHF. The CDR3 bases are TGTGCCAGCAGCTTGAGTCCCGGGGGCAATCAGCCCCAGCATTTT.

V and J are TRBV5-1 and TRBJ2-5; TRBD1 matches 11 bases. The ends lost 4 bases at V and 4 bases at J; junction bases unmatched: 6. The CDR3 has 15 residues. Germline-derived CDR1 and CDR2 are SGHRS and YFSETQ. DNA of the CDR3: TGCGCCAGCAGCACCGGACAGGGGGCCCGAGAGACCCAGTACTTC. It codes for CASSTGQGARETQYF.

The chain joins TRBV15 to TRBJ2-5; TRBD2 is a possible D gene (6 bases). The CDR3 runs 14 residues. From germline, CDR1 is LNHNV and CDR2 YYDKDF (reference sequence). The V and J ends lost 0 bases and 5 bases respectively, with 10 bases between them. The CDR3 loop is CATSRDFGGETQYF. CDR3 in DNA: TGTGCCACCAGCAGAGATTTTGGGGGGGAGACCCAGTACTTC.

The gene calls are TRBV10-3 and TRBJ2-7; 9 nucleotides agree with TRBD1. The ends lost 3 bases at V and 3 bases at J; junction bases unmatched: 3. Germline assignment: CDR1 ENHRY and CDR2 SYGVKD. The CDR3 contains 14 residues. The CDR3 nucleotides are TGTGCCATCAGTGACCGGGGACAGGGCTACGAGCAGTACTTC. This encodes CAISDRGQGYEQYF.

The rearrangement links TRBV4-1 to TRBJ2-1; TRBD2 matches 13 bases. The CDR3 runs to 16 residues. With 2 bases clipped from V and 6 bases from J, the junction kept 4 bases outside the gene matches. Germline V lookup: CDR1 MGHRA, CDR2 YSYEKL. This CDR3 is CASSQLRTSGSNEQFF. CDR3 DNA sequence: TGCGCCAGCAGCCAACTCAGGACTAGCGGGAGCAATGAGCAGTTCTTC.

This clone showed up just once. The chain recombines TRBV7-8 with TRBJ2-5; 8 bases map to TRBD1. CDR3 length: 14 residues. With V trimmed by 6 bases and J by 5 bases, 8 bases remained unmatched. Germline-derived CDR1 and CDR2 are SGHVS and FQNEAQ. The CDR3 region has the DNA TGTGCCAGCAGATTCACAGGGGGGATTGAGACCCAGTACTTC. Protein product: CASRFTGGIETQYF.

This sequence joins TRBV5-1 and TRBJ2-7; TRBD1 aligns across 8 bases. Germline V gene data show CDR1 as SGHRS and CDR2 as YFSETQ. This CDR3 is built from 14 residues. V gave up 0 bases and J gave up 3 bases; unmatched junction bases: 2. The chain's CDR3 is CASSLGTGNYEQYF. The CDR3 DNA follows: TGCGCCAGCAGCTTGGGGACAGGGAACTACGAGCAGTACTTC.

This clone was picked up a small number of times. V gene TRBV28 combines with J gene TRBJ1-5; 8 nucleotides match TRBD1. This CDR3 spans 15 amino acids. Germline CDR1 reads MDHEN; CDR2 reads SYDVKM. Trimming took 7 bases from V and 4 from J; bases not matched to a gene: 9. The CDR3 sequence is CASTGSRGLNQPQHF. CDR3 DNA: TGTGCCAGCACCGGGAGCAGGGGGCTTAATCAGCCCCAGCATTTT.

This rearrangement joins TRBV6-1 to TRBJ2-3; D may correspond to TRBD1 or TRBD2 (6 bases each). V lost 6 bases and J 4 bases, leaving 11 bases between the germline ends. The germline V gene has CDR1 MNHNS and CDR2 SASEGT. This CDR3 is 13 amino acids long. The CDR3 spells CASRNRDSDTQYF. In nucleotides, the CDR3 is TGTGCCAGCAGAAACAGGGACTCAGATACGCAGTATTTT.

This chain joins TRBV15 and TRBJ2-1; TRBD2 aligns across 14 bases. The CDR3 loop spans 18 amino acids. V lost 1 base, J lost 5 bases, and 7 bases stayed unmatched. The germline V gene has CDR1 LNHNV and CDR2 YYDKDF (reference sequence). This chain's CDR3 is CATSRGGLAGGLNNEQFF. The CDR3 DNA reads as TGTGCCACCAGCAGAGGCGGACTAGCGGGAGGACTAAACAATGAGCAGTTCTTC. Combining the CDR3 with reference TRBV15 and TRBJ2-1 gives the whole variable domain DAMVIQNPRYQVTQFGKPVTLSCSQTLNHNVMYWYQQKSSQAPKLLFHYYDKDFNNEADTPDNFQSRRPNTSFCFLDIRSPGLGDTAMYLCATSRGGLAGGLNNEQFFGPGTRLTVL.

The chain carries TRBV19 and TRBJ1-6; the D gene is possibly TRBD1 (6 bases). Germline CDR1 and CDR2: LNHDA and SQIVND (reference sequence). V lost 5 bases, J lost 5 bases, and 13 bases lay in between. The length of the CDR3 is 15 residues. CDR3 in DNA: TGTGCCAGTAGTCCTTCCGGGACAAATAATTCACCCCTCCACTTT. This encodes CASSPSGTNNSPLHF.

CDR3 DNA: TGTGCCAGCAGGTTAAACCCCTCACGGCTAGCGGGAGCCGGGGAGCTGTTTTTT. The encoded protein is CASRLNPSRLAGAGELFF. The gene calls are TRBV11-2 and TRBJ2-2, with TRBD2 matching 10 bases. After removal of 6 bases from V and 6 bases from J, the junction contained 16 bases not matched to a gene. The length of the CDR3 is 18 residues. Germline V gene sequence: CDR1 SGHAT, CDR2 FQNNGV.

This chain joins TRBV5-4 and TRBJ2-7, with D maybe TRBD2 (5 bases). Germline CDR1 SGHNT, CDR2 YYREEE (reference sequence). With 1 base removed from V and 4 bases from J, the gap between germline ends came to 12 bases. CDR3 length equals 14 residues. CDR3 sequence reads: CASSLPGNGYEQYF. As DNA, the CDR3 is TGTGCCAGCAGCTTGCCGGGGAATGGGTACGAGCAGTACTTC.

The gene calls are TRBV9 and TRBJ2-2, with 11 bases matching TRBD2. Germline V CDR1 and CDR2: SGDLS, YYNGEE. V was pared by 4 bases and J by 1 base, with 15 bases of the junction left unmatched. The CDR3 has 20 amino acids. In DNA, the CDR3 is TGTGCCAGCAGCTATACCCACCTCCTCGGGACTAGCGGGAACACCGGGGAGCTGTTTTTT. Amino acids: CASSYTHLLGTSGNTGELFF.

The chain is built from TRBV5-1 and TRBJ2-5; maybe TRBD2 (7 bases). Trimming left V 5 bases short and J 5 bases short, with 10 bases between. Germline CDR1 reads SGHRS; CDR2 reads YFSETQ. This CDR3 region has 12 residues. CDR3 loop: CASRQGGETQYF. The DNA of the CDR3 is TGCGCCAGCAGACAGGGAGGGGAGACCCAGTACTTC.

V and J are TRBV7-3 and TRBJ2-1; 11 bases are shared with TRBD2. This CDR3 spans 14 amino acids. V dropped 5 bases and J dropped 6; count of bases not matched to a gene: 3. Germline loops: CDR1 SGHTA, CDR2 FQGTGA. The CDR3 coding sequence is TGTGCCAGCAGCGCAGGACTAGCGGGCAATGAGCAGTTCTTC. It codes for CASSAGLAGNEQFF.

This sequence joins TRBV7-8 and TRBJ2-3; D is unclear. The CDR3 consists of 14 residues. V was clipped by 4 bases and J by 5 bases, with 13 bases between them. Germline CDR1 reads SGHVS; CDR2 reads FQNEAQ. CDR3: CASSSSGPGDTQYF. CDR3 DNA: TGTGCCAGCAGCTCATCGGGCCCAGGAGATACGCAGTATTTT.

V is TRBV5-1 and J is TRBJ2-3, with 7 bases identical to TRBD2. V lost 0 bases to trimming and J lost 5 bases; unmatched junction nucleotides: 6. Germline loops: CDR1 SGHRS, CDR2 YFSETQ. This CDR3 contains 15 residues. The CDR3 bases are TGCGCCAGCAGCTTGGAGGGCGGGAGAGGAGATACGCAGTATTTT. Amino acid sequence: CASSLEGGRGDTQYF.

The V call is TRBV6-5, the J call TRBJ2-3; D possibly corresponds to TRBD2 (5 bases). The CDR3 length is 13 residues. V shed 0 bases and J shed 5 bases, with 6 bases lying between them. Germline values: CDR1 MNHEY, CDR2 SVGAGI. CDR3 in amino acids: CASSYSRVDTQYF. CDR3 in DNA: TGTGCCAGCAGTTACTCGAGGGTAGATACGCAGTATTTT.

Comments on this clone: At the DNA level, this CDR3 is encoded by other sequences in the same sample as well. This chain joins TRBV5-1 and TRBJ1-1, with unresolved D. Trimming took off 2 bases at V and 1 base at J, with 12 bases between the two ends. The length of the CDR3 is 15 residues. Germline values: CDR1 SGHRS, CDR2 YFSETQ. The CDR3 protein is CASSLIGGANTEAFF. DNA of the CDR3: TGCGCCAGCAGCTTAATCGGTGGAGCGAACACTGAAGCTTTCTTT. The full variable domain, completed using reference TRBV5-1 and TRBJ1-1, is KAGVTQTPRYLIKTRGQQVTLSCSPISGHRSVSWYQQTPGQGLQFLFEYFSETQRNKGNFPGRFSGRQFSNSRSEMNVSTLELGDSALYLCASSLIGGANTEAFFGQGTRLTVV.

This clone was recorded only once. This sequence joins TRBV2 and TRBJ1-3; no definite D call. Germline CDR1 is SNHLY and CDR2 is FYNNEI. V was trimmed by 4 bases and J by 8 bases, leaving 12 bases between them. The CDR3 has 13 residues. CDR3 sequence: CASSVPPGDTIYF. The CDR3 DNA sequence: TGTGCCAGCAGTGTACCCCCCGGGGACACCATATATTTT.

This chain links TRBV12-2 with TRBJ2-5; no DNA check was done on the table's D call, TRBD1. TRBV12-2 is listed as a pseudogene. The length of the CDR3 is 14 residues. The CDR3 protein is CASRPQGAEETQYF. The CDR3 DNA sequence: TGTGCAAGTCGCCCACAGGGGGCGGAGGAGACCCAGTACTTC.

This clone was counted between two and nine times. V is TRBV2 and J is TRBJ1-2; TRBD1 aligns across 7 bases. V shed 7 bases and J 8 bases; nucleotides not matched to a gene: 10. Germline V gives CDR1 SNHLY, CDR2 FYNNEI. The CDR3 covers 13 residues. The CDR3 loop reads CASKPGQSRGYTF. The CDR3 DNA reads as TGTGCCAGCAAACCGGGACAGAGTAGAGGCTACACCTTC. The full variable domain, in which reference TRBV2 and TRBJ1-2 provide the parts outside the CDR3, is EPEVTQTPSHQVTQMGQEVILRCVPISNHLYFYWYRQILGQKVEFLVSFYNNEISEKSEIFDDQFSVERPDGSNFTLKIRSTKLEDSAMYFCASKPGQSRGYTFGSGTRLTVV.

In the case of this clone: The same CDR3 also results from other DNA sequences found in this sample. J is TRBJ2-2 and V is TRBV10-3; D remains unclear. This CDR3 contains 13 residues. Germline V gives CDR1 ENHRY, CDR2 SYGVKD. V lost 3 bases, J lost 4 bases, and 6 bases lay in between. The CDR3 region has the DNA TGTGCCATCAGTGACTCCAGCACCGGGGAGCTGTTTTTT. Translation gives CAISDSSTGELFF.